Listed below are T cell receptor beta chains from one sample, sequenced in a study of shared clonotypes between healthy human individuals. This table comes from immunoSEQ multiplex PCR, and its TCRdb copy is limited to in-frame clones, with some not included. The data show hundreds of thousands of clones, 85% to 95% seen once. Sample: naive CD8+ T cells sorted from blood. The source of these receptors is a young man in good health. Each CDR3 is given with its conserved first and last residue. Each record gives: J gene, V gene, CDR3 protein.

>TRBJ1-2|TRBV27
CASSTPRGAYTF
>TRBJ2-7|TRBV27
CASSSSTTEYF
>TRBJ2-3|TRBV9
CASSHLLDTQYF
>TRBJ1-3|TRBV7-9
CASSFFTGSGNTIYF
>TRBJ2-2|TRBV9
CASSPYGSDGELFF
>TRBJ2-4|TRBV25-1
CASRTGALLKAKNIQYF
>TRBJ1-5|TRBV29-1
CSETGTNNQPQHF
>TRBJ2-7|TRBV7-8
CASRTAGTSGRASSREQYF
>TRBJ1-1|TRBV6-5
CAIQGQGATEAFF
>TRBJ2-3|TRBV2
CASRAESTDTQYF
>TRBJ1-2|TRBV4-1
CASSQRVEPYGYTF
>TRBJ2-3|TRBV7-9
CASSRGGLAGGTDTQYF
>TRBJ2-1|TRBV9
CASSVDNEQFF
>TRBJ2-7|TRBV30
CAWSGDGAPYEQYF
>TRBJ1-5|TRBV2
CASSEGQGRNQPQHF
>TRBJ2-3|TRBV6-1
CASSILAGVPDTQYF
>TRBJ2-1|TRBV9
CASSGVLASGYNEQFF